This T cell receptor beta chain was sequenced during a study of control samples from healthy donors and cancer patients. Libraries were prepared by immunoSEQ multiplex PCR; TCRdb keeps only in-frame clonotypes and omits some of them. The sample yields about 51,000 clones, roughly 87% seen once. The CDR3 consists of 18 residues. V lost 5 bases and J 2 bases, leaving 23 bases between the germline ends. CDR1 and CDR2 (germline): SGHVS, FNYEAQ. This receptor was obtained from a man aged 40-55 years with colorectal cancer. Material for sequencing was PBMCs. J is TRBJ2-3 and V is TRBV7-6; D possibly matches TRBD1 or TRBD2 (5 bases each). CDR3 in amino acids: CASSLMRGGEGVTDTQYF. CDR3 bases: TGTGCCAGCAGCCTCATGAGGGGTGGGGAAGGGGTCACAGATACGCAGTATTTT.